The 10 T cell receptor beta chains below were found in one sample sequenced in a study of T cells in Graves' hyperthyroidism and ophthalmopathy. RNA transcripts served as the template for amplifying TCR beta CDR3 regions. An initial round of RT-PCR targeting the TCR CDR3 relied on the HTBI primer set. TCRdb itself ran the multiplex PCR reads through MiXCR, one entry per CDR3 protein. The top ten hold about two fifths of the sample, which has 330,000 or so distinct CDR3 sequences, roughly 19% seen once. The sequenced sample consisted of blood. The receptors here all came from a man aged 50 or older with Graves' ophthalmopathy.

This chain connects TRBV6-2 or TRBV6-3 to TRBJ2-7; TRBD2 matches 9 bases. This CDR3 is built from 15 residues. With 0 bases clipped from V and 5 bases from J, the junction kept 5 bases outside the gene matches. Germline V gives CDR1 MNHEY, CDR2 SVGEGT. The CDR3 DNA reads TGTGCCAGCAGTTACTCGACTAGCGGTAACCACGAGCAGTACTTC. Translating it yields CASSYSTSGNHEQYF.

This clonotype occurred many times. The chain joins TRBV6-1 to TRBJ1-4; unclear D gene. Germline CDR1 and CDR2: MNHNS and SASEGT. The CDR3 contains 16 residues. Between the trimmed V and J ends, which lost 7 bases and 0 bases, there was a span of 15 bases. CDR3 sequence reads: CASTRPQQATNEKLFF. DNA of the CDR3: TGTGCCAGCACACGCCCTCAACAAGCAACTAATGAAAAACTGTTTTTT.

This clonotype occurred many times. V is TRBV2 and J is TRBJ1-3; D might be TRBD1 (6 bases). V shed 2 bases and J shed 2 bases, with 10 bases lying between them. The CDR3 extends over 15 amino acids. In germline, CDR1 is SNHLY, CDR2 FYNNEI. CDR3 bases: TGTGCCAGCAGTGAACAGGGGACCCCTGGAAACACCATATATTTT. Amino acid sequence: CASSEQGTPGNTIYF.

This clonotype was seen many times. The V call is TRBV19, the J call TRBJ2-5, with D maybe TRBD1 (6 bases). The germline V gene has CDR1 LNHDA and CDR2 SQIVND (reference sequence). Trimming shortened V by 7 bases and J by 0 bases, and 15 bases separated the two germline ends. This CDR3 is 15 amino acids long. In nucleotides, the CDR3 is TGTGCCAGTAATGTCAGGGGCAGGTACCAAGAGACCCAGTACTTC. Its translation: CASNVRGRYQETQYF.

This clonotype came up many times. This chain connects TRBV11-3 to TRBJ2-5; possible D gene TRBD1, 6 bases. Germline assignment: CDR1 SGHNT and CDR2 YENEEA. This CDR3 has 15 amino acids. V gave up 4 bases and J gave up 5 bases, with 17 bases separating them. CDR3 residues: CASSSTGRGFETQYF. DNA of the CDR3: TGTGCCAGCAGCTCCACCGGCAGGGGATTTGAGACCCAGTACTTC.

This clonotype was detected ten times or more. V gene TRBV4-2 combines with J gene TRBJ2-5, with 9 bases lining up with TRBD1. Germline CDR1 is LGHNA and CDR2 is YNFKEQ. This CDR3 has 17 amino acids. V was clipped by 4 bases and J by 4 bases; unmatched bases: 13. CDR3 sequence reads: CASSRSTGGPDGETQYF. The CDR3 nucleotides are TGTGCCAGCAGCCGCTCGACAGGGGGTCCGGATGGAGAGACCCAGTACTTC.

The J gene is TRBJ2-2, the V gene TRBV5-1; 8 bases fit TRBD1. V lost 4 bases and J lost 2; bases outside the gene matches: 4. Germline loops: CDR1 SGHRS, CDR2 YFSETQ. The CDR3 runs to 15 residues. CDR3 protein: CASSKGQGNTGELFF. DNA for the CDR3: TGCGCCAGCAGCAAAGGACAGGGAAACACCGGGGAGCTGTTTTTT.

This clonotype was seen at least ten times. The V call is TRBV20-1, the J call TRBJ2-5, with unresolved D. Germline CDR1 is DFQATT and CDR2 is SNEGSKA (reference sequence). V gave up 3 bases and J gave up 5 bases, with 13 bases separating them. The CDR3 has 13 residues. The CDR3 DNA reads TGCAGTGCTAGCGCCGGGCCCAGGGAGACCCAGTACTTC. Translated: CSASAGPRETQYF.

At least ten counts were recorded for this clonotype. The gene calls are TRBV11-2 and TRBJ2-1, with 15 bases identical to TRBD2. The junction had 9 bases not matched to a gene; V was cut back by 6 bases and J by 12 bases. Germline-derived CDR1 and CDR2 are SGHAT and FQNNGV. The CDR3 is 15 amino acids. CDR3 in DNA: TGTGCCAGCAGACAGGGACTAGCGGGAGGCCCCGGGCAGTTCTTC. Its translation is CASRQGLAGGPGQFF.

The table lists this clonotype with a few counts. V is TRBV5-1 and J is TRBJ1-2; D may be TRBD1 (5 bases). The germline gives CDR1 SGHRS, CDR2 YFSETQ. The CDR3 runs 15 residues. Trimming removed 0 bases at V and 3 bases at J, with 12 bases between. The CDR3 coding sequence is TGCGCCAGCAGCTTGGCTGGGGGGAGAGACTATGGCTACACCTTC. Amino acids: CASSLAGGRDYGYTF.